These 8 T cell receptor beta chains share one sample of origin, sequenced in a study of T-cell reconstitution after alpha-beta-depleted transplantation in children. During its preparation, the TCRbeta library received unique molecular identifiers. TCRdb analysed the PCR reads with MiXCR anew, one entry per CDR3 protein. The table shows 580,000 or so distinct CDR3 sequences, with 23% occurring only once. The sequences come from PBMCs, mostly from graft donor cells, collected 360 days after TCRalphabeta/CD19-depleted stem cell transplant. The receptors shown here come from a boy younger than two who had a stem cell transplant for acute myeloid leukemia, so the T cells may come from the graft donor.

The chain recombines TRBV5-1 with TRBJ2-7; 9 positions agree with TRBD1. Looked up from germline, CDR1 is SGHRS and CDR2 is YFSETQ. The CDR3 length is 15 residues. V was clipped by 4 bases and J by 4 bases; unmatched bases: 9. DNA for the CDR3: TGCGCCAGCAGCGAGGCCCCGGGACAGGGATACGAGCAGTACTTC. Translating gives CASSEAPGQGYEQYF. The full variable domain, completed using reference TRBV5-1 and TRBJ2-7, is KAGVTQTPRYLIKTRGQQVTLSCSPISGHRSVSWYQQTPGQGLQFLFEYFSETQRNKGNFPGRFSGRQFSNSRSEMNVSTLELGDSALYLCASSEAPGQGYEQYFGPGTRLTVT.

CDR3 sequence (DNA): TGTGCCAGCAGCTTAGATACCCGACAGCCCTCTATGAACACTGAAGCTTTCTTT. The encoded protein is CASSLDTRQPSMNTEAFF. The chain links TRBV11-2 to TRBJ1-1, with D possibly matching TRBD1 (5 bases). This CDR3 contains 18 residues. V lost 0 bases and J 0 bases, leaving 17 bases between the germline ends. Germline loops: CDR1 SGHAT, CDR2 FQNNGV. The full variable domain, in which reference TRBV11-2 and TRBJ1-1 provide the parts outside the CDR3, is EAGVAQSPRYKIIEKRQSVAFWCNPISGHATLYWYQQILGQGPKLLIQFQNNGVVDDSQLPKDRFSAERLKGVDSTLKIQPAKLEDSAVYLCASSLDTRQPSMNTEAFFGQGTRLTVV.

This clonotype appeared many times. The chain couples TRBV10-3 to TRBJ1-2; D possibly corresponds to TRBD1 (6 bases). Germline V gene sequence: CDR1 ENHRY, CDR2 SYGVKD. The ends were cut back, 0 bases at V and 4 bases at J, with 15 bases in the middle. The CDR3 spans 16 residues. CDR3 region: CAISESVRGPSYGYTF. The CDR3 bases are TGTGCCATCAGTGAGTCAGTCCGGGGGCCCTCCTATGGCTACACCTTC.

The rearrangement links TRBV19 to TRBJ2-5; D is possibly TRBD1 or TRBD2 (5 bases each). Trimming stripped 3 bases from V and 3 bases from J, with 11 bases between. Germline V gene lookup returns CDR1 LNHDA and CDR2 SQIVND (reference sequence). This CDR3 contains 14 residues. The CDR3 is CASSIYRDEETQYF. CDR3 DNA sequence: TGTGCCAGTAGTATTTACCGGGACGAAGAGACCCAGTACTTC.

In its sample, this clonotype was seen a few times. CDR3 protein: CASSRLTGFNQPQHF. DNA for the CDR3: TGCGCCAGCAGCCGACTGACAGGGTTCAATCAGCCCCAGCATTTT. The rearrangement links TRBV4-1 to TRBJ1-5; 7 nucleotides agree with TRBD1. Germline V CDR1 and CDR2: MGHRA, YSYEKL. Trimming took 4 bases from V and 3 from J; bases not matched to a gene: 6. CDR3 size: 15 residues.

This clonotype was seen repeatedly, ten times or more. The rearrangement uses TRBV4-3 and TRBJ2-7; 7 bases agree with TRBD1. Germline V gene lookup returns CDR1 LGHNA and CDR2 YSLEER. The CDR3 has 18 residues. The V and J ends lost 3 bases and 4 bases, in that order; junction bases with no gene match: 18. The CDR3 region is CASSQDPNAGQVGYEQYF. The CDR3 DNA reads as TGCGCCAGCAGCCAGGACCCCAACGCCGGACAGGTGGGATACGAGCAGTACTTC.

This clonotype has at least ten counts. The chain is built from TRBV27 and TRBJ2-1, with 10 bases lining up with TRBD2. Trimming cost V 6 bases and J 6 bases; bases outside gene matches: 8. Per the germline V gene, CDR1 is MNHEY and CDR2 is SMNVEV (reference sequence). This CDR3 region has 15 residues. Here the CDR3 DNA reads TGTGCCAGCAGGTTAATAGCGGGGGGCCGCAATGAGCAGTTCTTC. Translated: CASRLIAGGRNEQFF.

V usage is TRBV7-7 and J usage is TRBJ2-5; maybe TRBD1 (5 bases). V gave up 5 bases and J gave up 6 bases, with 13 bases separating them. Germline V gives CDR1 SSHAT, CDR2 FNYEAQ (reference sequence). The CDR3 sequence is 13 residues long. CDR3 sequence: CASSTDSQQTQYF. Here the CDR3 DNA reads TGTGCCAGCAGCACTGACAGTCAGCAGACCCAGTACTTC.